These 23 T cell receptor beta chains came from one sample sequenced in a study of CD8+ T cells in alopecia areata. The treatment is: oral pan-JAK inhibitor, 5-10 mg twice daily. Investigators isolated RNA and reverse transcribed it into cDNA to act as the sequencing template. Produced via immunoSEQ multiplex PCR; TCRdb's table is partial and in-frame only. This table holds over 35,000 clones, 80% to 95% found once. Specimen: CD8+ T cells sorted from blood, collected at week 24, from a patient treated with tofacitinib. Every receptor here comes from a human donor with alopecia areata.

The genes are TRBV4-2 and TRBJ2-7; D unclear. There are 14 residues in the CDR3. V was pared by 4 bases and J by 0 bases, with 10 bases between. Germline lookup yields CDR1 LGHNA and CDR2 YNFKEQ. CDR3 region: CASSLSTLSYEQYF. Written as DNA, the CDR3 is TGTGCCAGCAGCCTGTCGACACTCTCCTACGAGCAGTACTTC.

J is TRBJ2-2 and V is TRBV4-2, with 7 bases matching TRBD2. The CDR3 sequence is 16 residues long. Germline V gene lookup returns CDR1 LGHNA and CDR2 YNFKEQ. V lost 4 bases to trimming and J lost 5 bases; unmatched junction nucleotides: 10. CDR3 residues: CASSRGTWGGTGELFF. The DNA of the CDR3 is TGTGCCAGCAGCCGGGGCACGTGGGGGGGTACCGGGGAGCTGTTTTTT.

The chain employs TRBV28 and TRBJ2-1, with a tentative D call TRBD1 (5 bases). CDR1 is MDHEN, CDR2 SYDVKM, per germline. This CDR3 region has 13 residues. V was shortened by 6 bases and J by 5 bases, with 11 bases between the two germline ends. CDR3 nucleotide sequence: TGTGCCAGCAGCCGATTCAGGGACAATGAGCAGTTCTTC. Protein sequence: CASSRFRDNEQFF.

V usage is TRBV27 and J usage is TRBJ2-3; possibly TRBD1 or TRBD2 for D (7 bases each). Germline V CDR1 and CDR2: MNHEY, SMNVEV (reference sequence). V lost 7 bases to trimming and J lost 1 base, with 15 bases between them. This CDR3 contains 15 residues. The CDR3 sequence: CASTQGGLGTDTQYF. In DNA, the CDR3 is TGTGCCAGCACCCAGGGGGGGCTTGGCACAGATACGCAGTATTTT.

The chain joins TRBV19 to TRBJ2-3, with TRBD1 identical over 10 bases. Per germline, CDR1 LNHDA and CDR2 SQIVND (reference sequence). J gave up 0 bases and V 4 bases, and 4 bases lay outside the gene matches. CDR3 length: 16 amino acids. The CDR3 reads CASSTWTGGSTDTQYF. The CDR3 bases are TGTGCCAGTAGTACCTGGACAGGGGGAAGCACAGATACGCAGTATTTT.

The rearrangement uses TRBV7-6 and TRBJ2-6; D not resolved. CDR1 SGHVS and CDR2 FNYEAQ come from the germline V gene. V lost 5 bases to trimming and J lost 2 bases, with 16 bases between them. The CDR3 consists of 17 residues. As DNA, the CDR3 is TGTGCCAGCAGCCCTCGGACCGCGCTGACTGGGGCCAACGTCCTGACTTTC. Protein sequence: CASSPRTALTGANVLTF.

This clone has only a few counts. The chain has TRBV2 and TRBJ2-7; 7 nucleotides line up with TRBD1. Per germline, CDR1 SNHLY and CDR2 FYNNEI. The CDR3 has 13 residues. V shed 4 bases, J shed 7 bases, and the junction held 7 bases outside the gene matches. CDR3 DNA sequence: TGTGCCAGCAGTGCCGACAGGGTGGAAGAGCAGTACTTC. This translates into CASSADRVEEQYF.

The chain carries TRBV12-5 and TRBJ2-3; tentatively, D is TRBD1 or TRBD2 (6 bases each). The CDR3 consists of 13 residues. V was pared by 7 bases and J by 4 bases, with 12 bases between. Germline values: CDR1 LGHNT, CDR2 FRNRAP. The CDR3 protein is CASALGGPDTQYF. The DNA for the CDR3 is TGTGCTAGTGCCTTGGGGGGCCCAGATACGCAGTATTTT. Drawing the rest from reference TRBV12-5 and TRBJ2-3, the complete variable domain is DARVTQTPRHKVTEMGQEVTMRCQPILGHNTVFWYRQTMMQGLELLAYFRNRAPLDDSGMPKDRFSAEMPDATLATLKIQPSEPRDSAVYFCASALGGPDTQYFGPGTRLTVL.

The chain joins TRBV2 to TRBJ2-7, with TRBD1 as a possible D gene (5 bases). The CDR3 has 14 residues. V lost 7 bases to trimming and J lost 1 base, with 14 bases between them. The germline gives CDR1 SNHLY, CDR2 FYNNEI. CDR3 residues: CASIDQGISYEQYF. CDR3 sequence (DNA): TGTGCCAGCATAGACCAGGGCATTTCCTACGAGCAGTACTTC.

The chain joins TRBV4-1 to TRBJ2-3, with 14 bases matching TRBD2. V trimming: 4 bases; J trimming: 0 bases; junction bases outside the gene matches: 3. Germline V gene sequence: CDR1 MGHRA, CDR2 YSYEKL. This CDR3 comprises 17 residues. The CDR3 DNA sequence: TGCGCCAGCAGCCGGACTAGCGGGGGGTCGAGCACAGATACGCAGTATTTT. It codes for CASSRTSGGSSTDTQYF.

This chain joins TRBV6-4 and TRBJ2-3, with 12 bases lining up with TRBD2. There are 17 residues in the CDR3. Trimming took 3 bases from V and 4 from J; bases not matched to a gene: 8. CDR1 is MRHNA and CDR2 is SNTAGT in the germline V gene. As DNA, the CDR3 is TGTGCCAGCAGTGAGGCAACTAGCGGGGGGCCATCAGATACGCAGTATTTT. The encoded protein is CASSEATSGGPSDTQYF.

The rearrangement joins TRBV28 to TRBJ2-7; D is uncertain. CDR3 length: 14 residues. Germline V gene data show CDR1 as MDHEN and CDR2 as SYDVKM. Trimming shortened V by 1 base and J by 2 bases, and 9 bases separated the two germline ends. The CDR3 bases are TGTGCCAGCAGTTTATCGGACCAGGCCTACGAGCAGTACTTC. Residues: CASSLSDQAYEQYF.

CDR3 sequence reads: CASSEMGRELQETQYF. CDR3 bases: TGTGCCAGCAGTGAAATGGGCAGGGAGCTTCAAGAGACCCAGTACTTC. The chain links TRBV2 to TRBJ2-5, with D perhaps assigned TRBD1 or TRBD2 (5 bases each). In germline, CDR1 is SNHLY, CDR2 FYNNEI. CDR3 size: 16 residues. Trimming removed 2 bases at V and 2 bases at J, with 15 bases between.

The chain combines TRBV4-1 with TRBJ2-5, with D perhaps being TRBD1 or TRBD2 (5 bases each). The J call may be wrong; the DNA end is better matched by TRBJ2-7. The CDR3 length is 15 residues. Germline values: CDR1 MGHRA, CDR2 YSYEKL. As DNA, the CDR3 is TGCGCCAGCAGCCAAGAAGAGAGGGGTGCCTACGAGCAGTACTTC. It specifies CASSQEERGAYEQYF.

The gene calls are TRBV2 and TRBJ2-5; possible D gene TRBD1, 5 bases. The J call may be wrong; the DNA end is better matched by TRBJ2-7. The length of the CDR3 is 15 residues. In germline, CDR1 is SNHLY, CDR2 FYNNEI. The CDR3 nucleotides read TGTGCCAGCAGGATCGATCAGGGATCCGGCTACGAGCAGTACTTC. Translation gives CASRIDQGSGYEQYF.

CDR3: CSVETGTNYGYTF. Written as DNA, the CDR3 is TGCAGCGTTGAAACAGGGACTAACTATGGCTACACCTTC. This chain links TRBV29-1 with TRBJ1-2; maybe TRBD1 (6 bases). The germline gives CDR1 SQVTM, CDR2 ANQGSEA. CDR3 length: 13 residues. V shed 2 bases and J shed 0 bases, with 7 bases lying between them.

The rearrangement links TRBV13 to TRBJ1-2; D uncertain. Trimming removed 6 bases at V and 4 bases at J, with 15 bases between. The germline V gene encodes CDR1 PRHDT and CDR2 FYEKMQ (reference sequence). The CDR3 extends over 14 amino acids. The CDR3, as DNA: TGTGCCAGCAGAGCCTTCGGTGGCGCCTATGGCTACACCTTC. It translates to CASRAFGGAYGYTF.

The chain uses TRBV28 and TRBJ2-2, with D unclear. V was shortened by 0 bases and J by 4 bases, with 3 bases between the two germline ends. The CDR3 sequence is 13 residues long. The germline gives CDR1 MDHEN, CDR2 SYDVKM. The CDR3 is CASSLWSTGELFF. The CDR3 DNA reads TGTGCCAGCAGTTTATGGTCCACCGGGGAGCTGTTTTTT.

The V gene is TRBV27, the J gene TRBJ2-7; weak D call: TRBD2 (6 bases). Germline V gene lookup returns CDR1 MNHEY and CDR2 SMNVEV (reference sequence). The V end was cut by 4 bases, the J end by 5 bases, with 12 bases between. The CDR3 consists of 13 residues. CDR3 sequence: CASSSQRVDEQYF. Written as DNA, the CDR3 is TGTGCCAGCAGTTCCCAGCGGGTGGACGAGCAGTACTTC.

The V call is TRBV27, the J call TRBJ2-2; 8 nucleotides line up with TRBD1. Trimming at V came to 1 base and at J to 8 bases, leaving 9 bases not matched to a gene. CDR3 size: 16 residues. Germline CDR1 MNHEY, CDR2 SMNVEV (reference sequence). CDR3 coding DNA: TGTGCCAGCAGTTTATGGGCAGGGGGCGCAGATGGGGAGCTGTTTTTT. This gives the protein CASSLWAGGADGELFF.

This chain uses TRBV11-2 with TRBJ2-2; no clear D gene. This CDR3 is 12 amino acids long. CDR1 SGHAT and CDR2 FQNNGV come from the germline V gene. Trimming took off 2 bases at V and 7 bases at J, with 5 bases between the two ends. CDR3 nucleotides: TGTGCCAGCAGCTTAAAACACGGGGAGCTGTTTTTT. Its protein product is CASSLKHGELFF.

Only a few counts were recorded for this clone. The genes are TRBV6-1 and TRBJ2-1; the D gene is possibly TRBD1 (6 bases). Germline V lookup: CDR1 MNHNS, CDR2 SASEGT. V gave up 6 bases and J gave up 4 bases, with 16 bases separating them. The CDR3 totals 15 residues. As DNA, the CDR3 is TGTGCCAGCAGGGTATCAGGGGATCCTTACAATGAGCAGTTCTTC. Its translation: CASRVSGDPYNEQFF.

The V gene is TRBV4-3, the J gene TRBJ2-3; 12 bases match TRBD2. The CDR3 length is 16 residues. Unmatched junction bases numbered 6, after V lost 5 bases and J lost 3 bases. The germline CDR1 and CDR2 sequences are LGHNA and YSLEER. In DNA, the CDR3 is TGCGCCAGCAGCTCCCTAGCGGGGGGGCCTACAGATACGCAGTATTTT. This encodes CASSSLAGGPTDTQYF.